The 25 T cell receptor beta chains in this list originate from one sample, sequenced in a study of blood T cell repertoires in COVID-19. TCRdb keeps only in-frame clones here, not all; method: immunoSEQ multiplex PCR. The sample lists under 200,000 clones; 90% were seen once. Input material: peripheral blood. All receptors come from a man aged 45-60 years with acute or convalescent COVID-19.

V gene TRBV24-1 combines with J gene TRBJ1-5; unclear D gene. Germline assignment: CDR1 KGHDR and CDR2 SFDVKD. The CDR3 covers 14 residues. Trimming cost V 2 bases and J 2 bases, with 6 bases left between them. CDR3 nucleotides: TGTGCCACCAGTGATTGGCAGGGCAATCAGCCCCAGCATTTT. Its translation: CATSDWQGNQPQHF.

This clone was observed a single time. The chain employs TRBV28 and TRBJ2-7; 8 bases agree with TRBD1. The V gene's germline CDR1 is MDHEN and CDR2 SYDVKM. Trimming at V came to 1 base and at J to 2 bases, leaving 7 bases not matched to a gene. This CDR3 has 16 amino acids. The DNA for the CDR3 is TGTGCCAGCAGTTTATACTATAACAGGGGGACCTACGAGCAGTACTTC. Its protein is CASSLYYNRGTYEQYF.

The V gene is TRBV24-1, the J gene TRBJ2-3; a weak D match, TRBD2 (6 bases). Germline loops: CDR1 KGHDR, CDR2 SFDVKD. The germline V and J ends were trimmed by 5 bases and 2 bases, with 13 bases remaining between them. This CDR3 spans 15 amino acids. DNA of the CDR3: TGTGCCACCAGTGGTCGGGGGAAGGACACAGATACGCAGTATTTT. This codes for CATSGRGKDTDTQYF.

The chain couples TRBV10-2 to TRBJ2-4; 8 bases fit TRBD2. The CDR3 sequence is 18 residues long. Trimming at V came to 2 bases and at J to 0 bases, leaving 9 bases not matched to a gene. Germline CDR1 and CDR2: WSHSY and SAAADI. The CDR3 loop reads CASSERGGPTIAKNIQYF. The CDR3 DNA is TGCGCCAGCAGTGAGCGGGGGGGGCCAACAATAGCCAAAAACATTCAGTACTTC.

The CDR3 DNA reads as TGTGCCAGCAGACCGGGACAGAGCTCCTACAATGAGCAGTTCTTC. This sequence encodes CASRPGQSSYNEQFF. The rearrangement uses TRBV7-8 and TRBJ2-1, with 7 bases matching TRBD1. V dropped 6 bases and J dropped 0; count of bases not matched to a gene: 5. Germline V gives CDR1 SGHVS, CDR2 FQNEAQ. The CDR3 contains 15 residues.

The CDR3 region has the DNA TGCGCCAGCAGCCCTCCGGGGGGGGCTGACACCGGGGAGCTGTTTTTT. Translating it yields CASSPPGGADTGELFF. The rearrangement joins TRBV5-1 to TRBJ2-2, with 8 bases identical to TRBD2. Trimming removed 4 bases from V and 3 bases from J; junction bases left unmatched: 8. Germline CDR1 reads SGHRS; CDR2 reads YFSETQ. The CDR3 contains 16 residues.

The V call is TRBV25-1, the J call TRBJ2-2; tentative D call: TRBD2 (5 bases). Trimming removed 7 bases at V and 2 bases at J, with 11 bases between. This CDR3 is built from 14 residues. The germline gives CDR1 MGHDK, CDR2 SYGVNS. DNA for the CDR3: TGTGCCAGCACACGGACTGGAAACACCGGGGAGCTGTTTTTT. As protein: CASTRTGNTGELFF.

This clone was found once. The chain is built from TRBV7-3 and TRBJ2-2; no firm D call. Germline V CDR1 and CDR2: SGHTA, FQGTGA. The ends were cut back, 2 bases at V and 8 bases at J, with 3 bases in the middle. The CDR3 runs to 11 residues. The CDR3 region is CASSLSGELFF. CDR3 nucleotide sequence: TGTGCCAGCAGCTTATCTGGGGAGCTGTTTTTT.

The genes are TRBV12-3 or TRBV12-4 and TRBJ2-5; D is perhaps TRBD2 (7 bases). The CDR3 totals 13 residues. Trimming cost V 4 bases and J 3 bases, with 9 bases left between them. Here the CDR3 reads CASSWEGEETQYF. The CDR3 DNA follows: TGTGCCAGCAGTTGGGAGGGGGAAGAGACCCAGTACTTC.

This clone appeared once. This sequence joins TRBV27 and TRBJ1-2; D perhaps matches TRBD1 (5 bases). CDR1 is MNHEY and CDR2 is SMNVEV in the germline V gene (reference sequence). Trimming pared 0 bases from V and 8 bases from J, leaving 16 bases between. The CDR3 is made up of 15 amino acids. In DNA, the CDR3 is TGTGCCAGCAGTTTATCGTACGGGGGGTATCGGGGCTACACCTTC. Its protein is CASSLSYGGYRGYTF.

The genes are TRBV19 and TRBJ2-1, with 10 nucleotides matching TRBD1. Germline V CDR1 and CDR2: LNHDA, SQIVND (reference sequence). This CDR3 is 15 amino acids long. With 6 bases clipped from V and 7 bases from J, the junction kept 9 bases outside the gene matches. CDR3 coding DNA: TGTGCCAGTAGGGCTCCGGACAGGGGGTATAATGAGCAGTTCTTC. Protein: CASRAPDRGYNEQFF.

The V and J genes are TRBV5-1 and TRBJ2-5, with a weak D call TRBD1 (6 bases). This CDR3 contains 13 residues. The germline V gene encodes CDR1 SGHRS and CDR2 YFSETQ. V shed 2 bases and J shed 5 bases, with 10 bases lying between them. The DNA of the CDR3 is TGCGCCAGCAGCTTTTACAGGGATGAGACCCAGTACTTC. This sequence encodes CASSFYRDETQYF.

V is TRBV28 and J is TRBJ2-3; TRBD2 matches 7 bases. The CDR3 is 14 residues long. Per germline, CDR1 MDHEN and CDR2 SYDVKM. V gave up 7 bases and J gave up 0 bases; unmatched junction bases: 4. The CDR3 is CASNRAGSTDTQYF. DNA for the CDR3: TGTGCCAGCAACCGAGCGGGGAGCACAGATACGCAGTATTTT.

The genes are TRBV7-2 and TRBJ2-3; 8 nucleotides align to TRBD2. The length of the CDR3 is 13 residues. Germline V CDR1 and CDR2: SGHTA, FQGNSA. Trimming cost V 7 bases and J 4 bases; bases outside gene matches: 4. The CDR3 is CASKIAGSDTQYF. CDR3 DNA sequence: TGTGCCAGCAAAATAGCGGGGTCAGATACGCAGTATTTT.

The chain links TRBV9 to TRBJ2-2, with D uncertain. Between the trimmed V and J ends, which lost 4 bases and 0 bases, there was a span of 19 bases. The CDR3 runs 18 residues. In germline, CDR1 is SGDLS, CDR2 YYNGEE. CDR3 loop: CASSPPLLGPSNTGELFF. In nucleotides, the CDR3 is TGTGCCAGCAGCCCCCCCCTTCTAGGCCCCTCGAACACCGGGGAGCTGTTTTTT.

V is TRBV24-1 and J is TRBJ1-2, with TRBD1 identical over 8 bases. The V gene end was trimmed by 3 bases and the J gene end by 7 bases; junction bases not matched to a gene: 9. CDR3 size: 15 residues. The V gene's germline CDR1 is KGHDR and CDR2 SFDVKD. Written as DNA, the CDR3 is TGTGCCACCAGTGATGGAGACAGGGGATTATCTGGCTACACCTTC. Amino acids: CATSDGDRGLSGYTF.

This chain connects TRBV27 to TRBJ2-2, with D possibly TRBD1 on 6 matching bases. Germline-derived CDR1 and CDR2 are MNHEY and SMNVEV (reference sequence). Trimming removed 2 bases from V and 0 bases from J, with 10 bases in between. There are 16 residues in the CDR3. In nucleotides, the CDR3 is TGTGCCAGCAGTTTAGAAGGGGGATCGAACACCGGGGAGCTGTTTTTT. Encoded protein: CASSLEGGSNTGELFF.

This chain uses TRBV5-4 with TRBJ2-3; D possibly corresponds to TRBD1 (5 bases). Germline CDR1 reads SGHNT; CDR2 reads YYREEE (reference sequence). The V gene lost 2 bases and the J gene lost 0 bases, with 13 bases spanning the gap. The CDR3 extends over 16 amino acids. CDR3 nucleotide sequence: TGTGCCAGCAGCTTACAGACAGACCTTAGCACAGATACGCAGTATTTT. Translation gives CASSLQTDLSTDTQYF.

This clone came up a few times. The chain is built from TRBV7-2 and TRBJ1-6; D unresolved. The CDR3 is 14 amino acids. V lost 3 bases, J lost 6 bases, and 9 bases lay in between. The germline CDR1 and CDR2 sequences are SGHTA and FQGNSA. This CDR3 reads CASSFGESNSPLHF. In DNA, the CDR3 is TGTGCCAGCAGCTTCGGGGAAAGTAATTCACCCCTCCACTTT.

This clone was seen more than once but under ten times. This rearrangement joins TRBV29-1 to TRBJ1-1, with TRBD1 as a possible D gene (6 bases). Germline values: CDR1 SQVTM, CDR2 ANQGSEA. The CDR3 is 14 residues long. V was cut by 6 bases and J by 5 bases, with 19 bases left in between. The CDR3 here is CSVQKRQEKTEAFF. CDR3 nucleotides: TGCAGCGTCCAAAAGAGACAGGAGAAGACTGAAGCTTTCTTT.

This sequence joins TRBV5-4 and TRBJ2-3, with D possibly TRBD2 on 5 matching bases. CDR3 length equals 17 residues. Germline CDR1 is SGHNT and CDR2 is YYREEE (reference sequence). The ends were cut back, 3 bases at V and 0 bases at J, with 17 bases in the middle. As DNA, the CDR3 is TGTGCCAGCAGCTCCCGGGGAACGGCTCAGAGCACAGATACGCAGTATTTT. Protein product: CASSSRGTAQSTDTQYF.

CDR3 residues: CASSLGPAGYNEQFF. CDR3 nucleotides: TGTGCCAGCAGCTTGGGACCTGCGGGGTACAATGAGCAGTTCTTC. This chain links TRBV5-6 with TRBJ2-1; possible D gene TRBD2, 6 bases. V gave up 0 bases and J gave up 4 bases, with 11 bases separating them. Germline CDR1 reads SGHDT; CDR2 reads YYEEEE. The length of the CDR3 is 15 residues.

The sample holds one count of this clone. The rearrangement joins TRBV24-1 to TRBJ1-2; 7 bases map to TRBD1. CDR1 KGHDR and CDR2 SFDVKD come from the germline V gene. V lost 2 bases to trimming and J lost 8 bases; unmatched junction nucleotides: 7. This CDR3 has 14 amino acids. The chain's CDR3 is CATSDSDRVEGYTF. The CDR3 bases are TGTGCCACCAGTGATTCAGACAGGGTTGAGGGCTACACCTTC.

This clone has a handful of counts. The chain carries TRBV6-5 and TRBJ1-5, with D unclear. V was shortened by 5 bases and J by 0 bases, with 5 bases between the two germline ends. The CDR3 is made up of 13 amino acids. CDR1 is MNHEY and CDR2 is SVGAGI in the germline V gene. The CDR3 is CASSPVSNQPQHF. The CDR3 DNA follows: TGTGCCAGCAGTCCAGTTAGCAATCAGCCCCAGCATTTT.

The CDR3 DNA sequence: TGTGCCAGCAGCTTAGATTTCCTAGCGGCGGGGGCAGATACGCAGTATTTT. Protein: CASSLDFLAAGADTQYF. The chain combines TRBV7-9 with TRBJ2-3; 7 bases are a match to TRBD2. After removal of 1 base from V and 4 bases from J, the junction contained 11 bases not matched to a gene. Germline V CDR1 and CDR2: SEHNR, FQNEAQ (reference sequence). The CDR3 is 17 residues long.